This T cell receptor beta chain was documented in a study of a mutant IDH1 vaccine in newly diagnosed glioma. The sample's time point: week 23, last vaccination. In the vaccine, a single dose held 300 ug of the mutant IDH1 20-mer peptide, along with topical imiquimod. Sequenced by immunoSEQ multiplex PCR; TCRdb stores in-frame clones only, minus some. The sample has 60,000 to 100,000 clones, more than 70% seen once. Concerning this clone itself: The antigen is undetermined.

J was trimmed by 6 bases and V by 4 bases; bases with no gene match: 11. The length of the CDR3 is 16 residues. Germline CDR1 reads SGHRS; CDR2 reads YFSETQ. Here the sequenced sample was PBMCs, taken from a glioma patient whose treatment included an IDH1 peptide vaccine. This sequence originates from a woman aged 45-59 years with glioma. This chain uses TRBV5-1 with TRBJ1-5, with 9 nucleotides matching TRBD1. The CDR3, as DNA: TGCGCCAGCAGCCCCGATGGGACAGGGTTTCTTCAGCCCCAGCATTTT. It yields the protein CASSPDGTGFLQPQHF.